This T cell receptor beta chain stems from a study of T cell changes during pregnancy in multiple sclerosis. V lost 6 bases and J lost 5; bases outside the gene matches: 2. The germline gives CDR1 LNHDA, CDR2 SQIVND (reference sequence). This CDR3 region has 12 residues. Clones were sequenced by immunoSEQ multiplex PCR, and TCRdb holds only the in-frame ones, with some missing. The sample contains approximately 84,000 clones, about 94% of which appear only once. This clone was detected many times. The J gene is TRBJ1-1, the V gene TRBV19; 8 nucleotides line up with TRBD1. The material was peripheral blood, obtained in the second trimester of pregnancy. The receptor was isolated from a female donor in good health, enrolled as a control in a pregnancy study. The CDR3 loop reads CASSRGRTEAFF. The CDR3 DNA reads as TGTGCCAGTAGCAGGGGGCGAACTGAAGCTTTCTTT.